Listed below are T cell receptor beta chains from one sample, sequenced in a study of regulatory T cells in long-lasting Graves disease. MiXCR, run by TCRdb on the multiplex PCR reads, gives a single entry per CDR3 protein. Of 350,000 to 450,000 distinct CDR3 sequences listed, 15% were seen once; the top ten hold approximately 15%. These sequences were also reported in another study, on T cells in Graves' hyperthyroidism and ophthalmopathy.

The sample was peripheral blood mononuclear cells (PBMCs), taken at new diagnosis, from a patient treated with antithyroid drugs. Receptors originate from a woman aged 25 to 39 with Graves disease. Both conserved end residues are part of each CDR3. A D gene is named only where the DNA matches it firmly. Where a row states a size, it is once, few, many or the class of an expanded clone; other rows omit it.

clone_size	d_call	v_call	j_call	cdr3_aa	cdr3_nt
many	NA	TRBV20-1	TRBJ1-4	CSASRTATEKLFF	TGCAGTGCTAGTCGGACCGCCACCGAAAAACTGTTTTTT
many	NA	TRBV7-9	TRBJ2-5	CASSLFPGPGETQYF	TGTGCCAGCAGCTTATTCCCGGGGCCGGGAGAGACCCAGTACTTC
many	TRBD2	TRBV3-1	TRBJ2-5	CASSQERASGSETQYF	TGTGCCAGCAGCCAAGAGCGAGCTAGCGGGTCCGAGACCCAGTACTTC
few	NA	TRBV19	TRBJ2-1	CASSTRPATGNEQFF	TGTGCCAGTAGTACTCGGCCGGCCACAGGGAATGAGCAGTTCTTC
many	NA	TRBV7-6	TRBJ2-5	CASSSSWQKETQYF	TGTGCCAGCAGCTCCTCATGGCAGAAAGAGACCCAGTACTTC
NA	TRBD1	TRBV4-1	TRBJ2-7	CASSRGTGVDEQYF	TGCGCCAGCAGCCGCGGTACAGGGGTCGACGAGCAGTACTTC
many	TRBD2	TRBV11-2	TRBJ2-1	CASRVGLAVPRDYNEQFF	TGTGCCAGCAGGGTGGGACTAGCGGTACCGAGAGATTACAATGAGCAGTTCTTC
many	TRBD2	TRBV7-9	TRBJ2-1	CASSQREVGNEQFF	TGTGCCAGCAGCCAGCGGGAGGTTGGTAATGAGCAGTTCTTC
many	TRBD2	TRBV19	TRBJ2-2	CASSIGLAGGYTGELFF	TGTGCCAGTAGTATTGGGTTAGCGGGAGGCTACACCGGGGAGCTGTTTTTT
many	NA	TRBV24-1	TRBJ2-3	CATSAGRGRTTDTQYF	TGTGCCACCAGTGCTGGACGAGGCAGGACGACAGATACGCAGTATTTT
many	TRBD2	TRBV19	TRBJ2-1	CASSIGSGENEQFF	TGTGCCAGTAGTATAGGAAGCGGGGAAAATGAGCAGTTCTTC
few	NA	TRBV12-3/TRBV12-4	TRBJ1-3	CASSLGVFGSGNTIYF	TGTGCCAGCAGTTTGGGGGTTTTCGGGTCTGGAAACACCATATATTTT
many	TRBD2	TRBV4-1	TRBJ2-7	CASSHRLAESYEQYF	TGCGCCAGCAGTCATCGACTAGCGGAATCCTACGAGCAGTACTTC
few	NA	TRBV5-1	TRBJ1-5	CASSLGGWGNQPQHF	TGCGCCAGCAGCTTGGGGGGCTGGGGCAATCAGCCCCAGCATTTT
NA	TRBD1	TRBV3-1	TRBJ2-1	CASSLAPGQENEQFF	TGTGCCAGCAGCCTAGCCCCGGGACAGGAAAATGAGCAGTTCTTC
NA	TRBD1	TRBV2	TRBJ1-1	CASRVDREYGEAFF	TGTGCCAGCAGAGTCGACAGGGAGTACGGTGAAGCTTTCTTT
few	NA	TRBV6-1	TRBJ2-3	CASRAGRLTDTQYF	TGTGCCAGCCGTGCGGGGAGACTCACAGATACGCAGTATTTT
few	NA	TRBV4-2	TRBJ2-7	CASSQVNTGLNAFEQYF	TGTGCCAGCAGCCAGGTCAACACAGGGCTTAACGCGTTCGAGCAGTACTTC
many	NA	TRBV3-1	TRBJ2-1	CASSSQGGRGEQFF	TGTGCCAGCAGCTCACAGGGTGGTAGGGGTGAGCAGTTCTTC
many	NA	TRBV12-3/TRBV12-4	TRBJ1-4	CASSLGQGINEKLFF	TGTGCCAGCAGTTTAGGGCAGGGGATTAATGAAAAACTGTTTTTT